Detailed here is one T cell receptor (beta chain). Its antigen is unidentified. CDR1 WSHSY and CDR2 SAAADI come from the germline V gene. The CDR3 sequence is 15 residues long. Between the trimmed V and J ends, which lost 0 bases and 6 bases, there was a span of 15 bases. Built from TCR beta cDNA, the libraries had unique molecular identifiers in them. TCRdb re-analysed the PCR reads in MiXCR, keeping a single row per CDR3 protein. The sample yields fewer than 700,000 distinct CDR3 sequences, around 47% seen once. The sample originates from a study of post-analysis software for immune sequencing data. Study-level findings and limits: Roughly five TRBV segments were more frequent in patients than controls; TRBV5-6, TRBV5-1 and TRBV20-1 belonged to this group.

Source material: blood. The receptor's source is a girl aged 10 to 17 with multiple sclerosis. This chain links TRBV10-2 with TRBJ2-7; D is tentatively TRBD1 or TRBD2 (6 bases each). The CDR3 sequence: CASSESTRGRSEQYF. DNA for the CDR3: TGCGCCAGCAGTGAGTCGACCCGGGGGCGTAGCGAGCAGTACTTC.